This is a list of T cell receptor beta chains from one sample in a study of early T cells in non-severe SARS-CoV-2 infection. TCRdb fed the 5' RACE reads into MiXCR, producing one record per CDR3 protein. The sample has about 37,000 distinct CDR3 sequences, roughly 5.9% seen once. The sequenced sample consisted of whole blood. The receptor source for this set is an adult who was a healthcare worker with PCR-confirmed SARS-CoV-2 infection or an uninfected control (not recorded which). Each CDR3 is given with its conserved first and last residue. The D gene is left open where the match is weak. For some rows the clone size is stated as once, few or many, or as a class when expanded; others skip it.

v_gene	abundance	j_gene	d_gene	CDR3aa	CDR3nt
TRBV6-5	-	TRBJ2-7	-	CASSYSSYTRDEQYF	TGTGCCAGCAGTTACTCGAGTTACACCAGGGACGAGCAGTACTTC
TRBV11-2	-	TRBJ2-5	-	CASRAPGVLETQYF	TGTGCCAGCAGGGCCCCAGGAGTGCTGGAGACCCAGTACTTC
TRBV6-6	few	TRBJ2-3	-	CASNGGDTDTQYF	TGTGCCAGCAACGGCGGCGACACAGATACGCAGTATTTT
TRBV6-5	many	TRBJ2-1	TRBD1	CASSRTGGGEQFF	TGTGCCAGCAGTCGGACAGGGGGCGGCGAGCAGTTCTTC
TRBV7-2	-	TRBJ2-5	-	CASSLGGRAQETQYF	TGTGCCAGCAGCTTAGGGGGACGGGCCCAAGAGACCCAGTACTTC
TRBV28	few	TRBJ2-7	-	CASKGASGTPSYEQYF	TGTGCCAGCAAAGGAGCGTCGGGGACACCATCCTACGAGCAGTACTTC
TRBV12-3/TRBV12-4	few	TRBJ1-5	-	CASSGQINQPQHF	TGTGCCAGCAGCGGACAGATCAATCAGCCCCAGCATTTT
TRBV14	many	TRBJ2-7	TRBD2	CASRYSGTAYEQYF	TGTGCCAGTCGCTATAGCGGGACCGCCTACGAGCAGTACTTC
TRBV5-1	-	TRBJ1-1	-	CASNKALGGTEAFF	TGCGCCAGCAACAAGGCCCTTGGAGGCACTGAAGCTTTCTTT
TRBV6-1	many	TRBJ2-6	-	CASRTGGSGANVLTF	TGTGCCAGCAGGACCGGGGGTTCTGGGGCCAACGTCCTGACTTTC
TRBV4-2	-	TRBJ2-7	TRBD2	CASSQDGTSGGRYEQYF	TGTGCCAGCAGCCAAGATGGGACTAGCGGGGGGAGGTACGAGCAGTACTTC
TRBV5-1	many	TRBJ1-4	TRBD1	CASSLTLGTANEKLFF	TGCGCCAGCAGCCTCACGCTCGGGACAGCTAATGAAAAACTGTTTTTT
TRBV4-2	few	TRBJ2-3	-	CASSQDGQTTDTQYF	TGTGCCAGCAGCCAAGATGGACAGACCACAGATACGCAGTATTTT
TRBV12-3/TRBV12-4	many	TRBJ2-5	TRBD1	CASSQGTGIKTQYF	TGTGCCAGCAGCCAGGGGACAGGGATAAAGACCCAGTACTTC
TRBV10-3	-	TRBJ2-1	TRBD2	CAISRLAGGSYNEQFF	TGTGCCATCAGTCGACTAGCGGGGGGCTCCTACAATGAGCAGTTCTTC
TRBV7-9	few	TRBJ1-2	TRBD1	CASSPGQAPNYGYTF	TGTGCCAGCAGCCCCGGACAGGCGCCGAACTATGGCTACACCTTC
TRBV28	many	TRBJ2-5	-	CASSLSMGQGLTSGVQETQYF	TGTGCCAGCAGTTTATCTATGGGACAGGGGTTGACTAGCGGTGTTCAAGAGACCCAGTACTTC
TRBV18	many	TRBJ2-7	-	CASSPGVSYEQYF	TGTGCCAGCTCACCGGGAGTAAGCTACGAGCAGTACTTC
TRBV20-1	few	TRBJ2-3	-	CSAINRGGTDTQYF	TGCAGTGCGATTAATCGGGGAGGCACAGATACGCAGTATTTT
TRBV9	few	TRBJ2-1	TRBD2	CASSVVGGSYNEQFF	TGTGCCAGCAGCGTAGTTGGCGGGAGCTACAATGAGCAGTTCTTC
TRBV11-1	many	TRBJ2-5	-	CASSYRVREETQYF	TGTGCCAGCAGCTACCGTGTGCGGGAAGAGACCCAGTACTTC
TRBV2	many	TRBJ2-3	TRBD1	CASRTTGASTDTQYF	TGTGCCAGCAGAACGACAGGGGCTAGCACAGATACGCAGTATTTT
TRBV6-2/TRBV6-3	many	TRBJ1-2	TRBD1	CASRRQGNYGYTF	TGTGCCAGCAGAAGACAGGGAAACTATGGCTACACCTTC
TRBV19	many	TRBJ1-3	-	CASTAGSSGNTIYF	TGTGCCAGTACCGCCGGGAGCTCTGGAAACACCATATATTTT
TRBV28	many	TRBJ1-5	-	CASRGDGTSQPQHF	TGTGCCAGCAGAGGGGACGGCACGAGTCAGCCCCAGCATTTT
TRBV27	many	TRBJ2-3	TRBD2	CASSPGTRAGDTDTQYF	TGTGCCAGCAGTCCTGGGACTAGGGCTGGGGACACAGATACGCAGTATTTT
TRBV30	many	TRBJ1-1	-	CAWAQGVNTEAFF	TGTGCCTGGGCGCAGGGAGTGAACACTGAAGCTTTCTTT
TRBV21-1	many	TRBJ1-1	-	CASSKGEGGMETEAFF	TGTGCCAGCAGCAAAGGAGAAGGGGGGATGGAAACTGAAGCTTTCTTT
TRBV6-2/TRBV6-3	many	TRBJ2-7	TRBD2	CASTSGGRSSYEQYF	TGTGCCAGCACTAGCGGGGGCAGGAGCTCCTACGAGCAGTACTTC
TRBV7-2	many	TRBJ2-2	-	CASSLLGAGSTGELFF	TGTGCCAGCAGCTTACTTGGCGCTGGCTCAACCGGGGAGCTGTTTTTT
TRBV5-4	few	TRBJ2-5	TRBD1	CASSLQGRETQYF	TGTGCCAGCAGCTTACAGGGGAGAGAGACCCAGTACTTC
TRBV5-4	-	TRBJ1-2	TRBD1	CASRSGQGANYGYTF	TGTGCCAGCAGATCAGGACAGGGGGCGAACTATGGCTACACCTTC
TRBV28	medium-sized	TRBJ2-3	-	CASSPGVNTQYF	TGTGCCAGCAGCCCGGGAGTCAATACGCAGTATTTT
TRBV28	many	TRBJ2-1	TRBD1	CASSTTRDRYNEQFF	TGTGCCAGCAGTACTACTCGGGACAGATACAATGAGCAGTTCTTC
TRBV12-3/TRBV12-4	many	TRBJ2-3	-	CASSLPPDTQYF	TGTGCCAGCAGTTTACCTCCAGATACGCAGTATTTT
TRBV2	many	TRBJ2-1	TRBD2	CASSEELAGVGNEQFF	TGTGCCAGCAGTGAGGAGCTAGCGGGAGTCGGTAATGAGCAGTTCTTC
TRBV24-1	many	TRBJ2-7	-	CATSDFLTDGQYF	TGTGCCACCAGTGATTTTTTGACAGACGGGCAGTACTTC
TRBV7-6	many	TRBJ1-6	-	CASSMLQGQHNSPLHF	TGTGCCAGCAGCATGTTACAGGGTCAGCATAATTCACCCCTCCACTTT
TRBV27	-	TRBJ2-3	-	CASSFRSTDTQYF	TGTGCCAGCAGTTTTCGGAGCACAGATACGCAGTATTTT
TRBV7-8	many	TRBJ2-7	TRBD1	CASSWGQAYEQYF	TGTGCCAGCAGCTGGGGACAGGCCTACGAGCAGTACTTC
TRBV7-3	many	TRBJ1-1	TRBD1	CASRFTGAAEAFF	TGTGCCAGCAGATTTACAGGGGCGGCTGAAGCTTTCTTT
TRBV6-5	many	TRBJ1-1	TRBD1	CASSPPGTAYDTEAFF	TGTGCCAGCAGCCCCCCCGGGACAGCTTACGACACTGAAGCTTTCTTT
TRBV7-3	-	TRBJ1-5	-	CASSLWPDQPQHF	TGTGCCAGCAGCTTATGGCCAGATCAGCCCCAGCATTTT
TRBV4-3	-	TRBJ1-1	-	CASSQDLGRQNTEAFF	TGCGCCAGCAGCCAAGATCTCGGTCGCCAGAACACTGAAGCTTTCTTT
TRBV7-9	-	TRBJ1-2	-	CASSLPYIYGYTF	TGTGCCAGCAGCTTGCCTTATATATATGGCTACACCTTC
TRBV25-1	many	TRBJ1-2	-	CASSGGGGNYGYTF	TGTGCCAGCAGTGGGGGCGGAGGGAACTATGGCTACACCTTC
TRBV28	many	TRBJ2-3	TRBD2	CASSLQGLAGEGHIDTQYF	TGTGCCAGCAGTTTACAAGGACTAGCGGGAGAGGGGCACATAGATACGCAGTATTTT
TRBV6-2/TRBV6-3	many	TRBJ2-7	-	CASSYHPDFYEQYF	TGTGCCAGCAGTTACCACCCGGACTTTTACGAGCAGTACTTC
TRBV25-1	-	TRBJ2-3	TRBD2	CASSDLAGVGTDTQYF	TGTGCCAGCAGTGACCTAGCGGGAGTAGGCACAGATACGCAGTATTTT
TRBV7-9	many	TRBJ2-5	TRBD2	CASTSAGLADTSQYF	TGTGCCAGCACCTCCGCGGGACTAGCGGATACGAGCCAGTACTTC
TRBV2	many	TRBJ2-7	-	CASRLGDSYEQYF	TGTGCCAGCAGGCTAGGTGACTCCTACGAGCAGTACTTC
TRBV30	many	TRBJ1-3	-	CAWRWGNSGNTIYF	TGTGCCTGGAGGTGGGGGAACTCTGGAAACACCATATATTTT
TRBV5-1	many	TRBJ2-1	-	CASSLSLQSYNEQFF	TGCGCCAGCAGCTTGTCCCTGCAATCCTACAATGAGCAGTTCTTC
TRBV28	many	TRBJ1-1	-	CASGLNTEAFF	TGTGCCAGCGGATTGAACACTGAAGCTTTCTTT
TRBV24-1	many	TRBJ2-3	TRBD1	CATSGTGKDTQYF	TGTGCCACCAGTGGGACAGGGAAAGATACGCAGTATTTT